In this sample, the clone carrying this T cell receptor beta chain turned up many times. The antigen is undetermined. These data are taken from a study of Graves' ophthalmopathy and Graves' hyperthyroidism. Whole-study results and caveats: Clonotypes were expanded in thyroid at above 0.001 frequency, and most also appeared in blood. A 13-signature model separated ophthalmopathy from stable hyperthyroidism, reaching around 89% sensitivity and about 81% specificity cross-validated.

CDR1 is SQVTM, CDR2 ANQGSEA, per germline. With 5 bases removed from V and 1 base from J, the gap between germline ends came to 11 bases. The CDR3 totals 13 residues. Amplification from RNA transcripts yielded the TCR beta CDR3 regions. Second-round multiplex PCR followed a first-round RT-PCR using HTBI primers. One entry per CDR3 protein results from TCRdb running MiXCR on the multiplex PCR reads. The sample gives over a million distinct CDR3 sequences, 35% to 45% of which show up once; around 10% is in the top ten. The rearrangement links TRBV29-1 to TRBJ2-5; D not resolved. The TCR comes from an adult man with Graves' hyperthyroidism. The sequenced sample was peripheral blood or thyroid tissue (not recorded which). CDR3 protein: CSVPPGLQETQYF. CDR3 nucleotides: TGCAGCGTTCCTCCGGGTCTCCAAGAGACCCAGTACTTC.